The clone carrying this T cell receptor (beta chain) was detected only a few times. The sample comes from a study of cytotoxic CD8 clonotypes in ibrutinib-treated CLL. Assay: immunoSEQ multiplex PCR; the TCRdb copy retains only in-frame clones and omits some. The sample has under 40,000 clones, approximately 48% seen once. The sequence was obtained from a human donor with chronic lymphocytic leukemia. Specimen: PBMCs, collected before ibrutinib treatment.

The CDR3 is CARSISRVGHRADGYTF. CDR3 coding DNA: TGTGCCAGAAGCATCTCCCGGGTGGGACATCGGGCGGATGGCTACACCTTC. This chain uses TRBV7-5 with TRBJ1-2; TRBD1, the table's D call, was not compared with the DNA. TRBV7-5 is an annotated pseudogene. The CDR3 runs 17 residues.